A single sample gave rise to the 32 T cell receptor beta chains below, sequenced in a study of technical replicates of blood from a few donors. Clones were read by immunoSEQ multiplex PCR, and TCRdb kept only the in-frame ones, dropping some. Of 91,000 or so clones in the sample, about 95% are singletons; the top ten hold around 0.33%. Specimen: T cells isolated from PBMCs. The receptors come from a human donor in good health.

The chain is built from TRBV28 and TRBJ2-7, with 11 nucleotides matching TRBD1. V lost 5 bases to trimming and J lost 3 bases; unmatched junction nucleotides: 6. In germline, CDR1 is MDHEN, CDR2 SYDVKM. The length of the CDR3 is 15 residues. DNA of the CDR3: TGTGCCAGCAGTCCCTCGGGACAGGGGGGCTACGAGCAGTACTTC. It encodes CASSPSGQGGYEQYF. The full variable domain, its missing parts supplied by reference TRBV28 and TRBJ2-7, is DVKVTQSSRYLVKRTGEKVFLECVQDMDHENMFWYRQDPGLGLRLIYFSYDVKMKEKGDIPEGYSVSREKKERFSLILESASTNQTSMYLCASSPSGQGGYEQYFGPGTRLTVT.

The chain recombines TRBV11-2 with TRBJ2-1; D gene unclear. Germline-derived CDR1 and CDR2 are SGHAT and FQNNGV. The CDR3 is made up of 14 amino acids. V lost 1 base and J 9 bases, leaving 13 bases between the germline ends. Here the CDR3 DNA reads TGTGCCAGCAGCTTAGCCCAGCGCACTACTGAGCAGTTCTTC. Translating gives CASSLAQRTTEQFF.

The chain joins TRBV14 to TRBJ2-7; the match to TRBD1 covers 8 bases. This CDR3 contains 13 residues. The ends lost 0 bases at V and 6 bases at J; junction bases unmatched: 1. Germline CDR1 reads SGHDN; CDR2 reads FVKESK. The CDR3 reads CASSQETGGEQYF. CDR3 nucleotides: TGTGCCAGCAGCCAAGAAACAGGGGGCGAGCAGTACTTC.

This chain links TRBV5-6 with TRBJ1-2, with D possibly matching TRBD1 (5 bases). The CDR3 consists of 13 residues. Trimming left V 6 bases short and J 4 bases short, with 13 bases between. In germline, CDR1 is SGHDT, CDR2 YYEEEE. In DNA, the CDR3 is TGTGCCAGCAACAGGAGGGAGCGCTATGGCTACACCTTC. Translated, it gives CASNRRERYGYTF.

This clone appeared once. The rearrangement uses TRBV5-5 and TRBJ1-2; D possibly corresponds to TRBD1 (5 bases). Per the germline V gene, CDR1 is SGHKS and CDR2 is YYEKEE (reference sequence). The CDR3 extends over 14 amino acids. Trimming shortened V by 4 bases and J by 2 bases, and 12 bases separated the two germline ends. The CDR3 sequence is CASSPWGMNYGYTF. The CDR3 coding sequence is TGTGCCAGCAGCCCTTGGGGCATGAACTATGGCTACACCTTC.

This chain joins TRBV5-1 and TRBJ2-5; 12 nucleotides align to TRBD2. CDR3 length: 15 amino acids. Per germline, CDR1 SGHRS and CDR2 YFSETQ. Trimming took 3 bases from V and 4 from J; bases not matched to a gene: 4. The CDR3 is CASSWRTSGIETQYF. The CDR3 coding sequence is TGCGCCAGCAGCTGGCGGACTAGCGGGATAGAGACCCAGTACTTC.

The rearrangement uses TRBV4-2 and TRBJ2-2; 10 positions agree with TRBD2. This CDR3 region has 19 residues. Unmatched junction bases numbered 14, after V lost 0 bases and J lost 7 bases. Per germline, CDR1 LGHNA and CDR2 YNFKEQ. CDR3 sequence reads: CASSQDLGIAAGGNGELFF. Written as DNA, the CDR3 is TGTGCCAGCAGCCAAGATCTGGGGATAGCAGCGGGAGGGAACGGGGAGCTGTTTTTT.

The CDR3 sequence is CASSEQGATEAFF. CDR3 in DNA: TGCGCCAGCAGCGAACAGGGGGCCACTGAAGCTTTCTTT. The rearrangement uses TRBV5-1 and TRBJ1-1; TRBD1 matches at 9 bases. Looked up from germline, CDR1 is SGHRS and CDR2 is YFSETQ. Losses at the gene ends were 4 bases for V and 4 bases for J; bases not matched to a gene: 2. There are 13 residues in the CDR3.

The V gene is TRBV11-2, the J gene TRBJ1-1; the match to TRBD1 covers 8 bases. The CDR3 consists of 16 residues. CDR1 is SGHAT and CDR2 is FQNNGV in the germline V gene. J gave up 3 bases and V 6 bases, and 12 bases lay outside the gene matches. The CDR3 sequence: CASRLDGQGVYTEAFF. CDR3 sequence (DNA): TGTGCCAGCAGACTTGACGGACAGGGAGTATACACTGAAGCTTTCTTT.

The J gene is TRBJ2-5, the V gene TRBV19; perhaps TRBD2 as D (6 bases). CDR3 length: 16 residues. V was pared by 0 bases and J by 5 bases, with 16 bases between. Germline assignment: CDR1 LNHDA and CDR2 SQIVND (reference sequence). CDR3 sequence reads: CASSIDLSGGRETQYF. CDR3 DNA: TGTGCCAGTAGTATAGATCTGAGTGGGGGGAGGGAGACCCAGTACTTC.

The chain couples TRBV18 to TRBJ2-1; TRBD2 agrees at 10 bases. Trimming at V came to 6 bases and at J to 8 bases, leaving 10 bases not matched to a gene. Looked up from germline, CDR1 is KGHSH and CDR2 is LQKENI. The CDR3 runs to 15 residues. The CDR3 spells CASSKAGGPGDEQFF. The CDR3 DNA follows: TGTGCCAGCTCGAAAGCGGGAGGGCCTGGCGATGAGCAGTTCTTC.

The chain combines TRBV7-2 with TRBJ1-5; tentative D call: TRBD1 (5 bases). This CDR3 has 18 amino acids. Germline-derived CDR1 and CDR2 are SGHTA and FQGNSA. Trimming took off 5 bases at V and 0 bases at J, with 20 bases between the two ends. CDR3 region: CASSPQGAQGYSNQPQHF. The CDR3 coding sequence is TGTGCCAGCAGCCCCCAAGGCGCGCAGGGCTATAGCAATCAGCCCCAGCATTTT.

The J gene is TRBJ2-7, the V gene TRBV5-8; 9 positions match TRBD1. CDR3 length: 15 amino acids. V shed 5 bases, J shed 4 bases, and the junction held 10 bases outside the gene matches. Germline V gene lookup returns CDR1 SGHTS and CDR2 YDEGEE. CDR3 in DNA: TGTGCCAGCAGAACGACCGGGACAGGGTATTACGAGCAGTACTTC. It encodes CASRTTGTGYYEQYF.

The rearrangement uses TRBV18 and TRBJ1-2; D is undetermined. V was cut by 2 bases and J by 4 bases, with 8 bases left in between. Germline V gene data show CDR1 as KGHSH and CDR2 as LQKENI. CDR3 length: 13 residues. CDR3 nucleotides: TGTGCCAGCTCACCAGATAGTGGCTATGGCTACACCTTC. Protein: CASSPDSGYGYTF.

J is TRBJ1-4 and V is TRBV4-3, with TRBD1 matching over 7 bases. The trim removed 0 bases at V and 8 bases at J, leaving 6 bases unmatched. Per the germline V gene, CDR1 is LGHNA and CDR2 is YSLEER. The CDR3 length is 15 residues. The CDR3 here is CASSQEGRGWEKLFF. In nucleotides, the CDR3 is TGCGCCAGCAGCCAAGAGGGCAGGGGGTGGGAAAAACTGTTTTTT.

This chain connects TRBV27 to TRBJ2-7; the match to TRBD1 covers 9 bases. The CDR3 is made up of 16 amino acids. CDR1 is MNHEY, CDR2 SMNVEV, per germline (reference sequence). The trim removed 2 bases at V and 3 bases at J, leaving 8 bases unmatched. Here the CDR3 reads CASSLALGDRVYEQYF. The CDR3 region has the DNA TGTGCCAGCAGTTTAGCCTTAGGGGACAGGGTCTACGAGCAGTACTTC.

This chain connects TRBV9 to TRBJ2-2; no clear D. CDR1 is SGDLS, CDR2 YYNGEE, per germline. Trimming left V 4 bases short and J 3 bases short, with 4 bases between. This CDR3 is built from 12 residues. CDR3: CASSSYTGELFF. CDR3 coding DNA: TGTGCCAGCAGCTCGTACACCGGGGAGCTGTTTTTT.

This clone was seen only once. The chain joins TRBV6-5 to TRBJ2-7; 9 bases match TRBD1. The ends lost 5 bases at V and 4 bases at J; junction bases unmatched: 9. Germline values: CDR1 MNHEY, CDR2 SVGAGI. CDR3 length: 15 residues. The DNA for the CDR3 is TGTGCCAGCAGTCAGACTAGGACAGGGGTGTACGAGCAGTACTTC. Protein product: CASSQTRTGVYEQYF.

This chain connects TRBV4-1 to TRBJ2-1; D ambiguous. The germline V and J ends were trimmed by 1 base and 0 bases, with 10 bases remaining between them. The length of the CDR3 is 16 residues. Germline assignment: CDR1 MGHRA and CDR2 YSYEKL. CDR3: CASSQVYASSYNEQFF. The CDR3, as DNA: TGCGCCAGCAGCCAAGTCTATGCGAGCTCCTACAATGAGCAGTTCTTC.

The V call is TRBV5-1, the J call TRBJ2-5, with D perhaps TRBD1 (6 bases). CDR3 length: 15 residues. The V and J ends lost 4 bases and 5 bases respectively, with 18 bases between them. CDR1 and CDR2 (germline): SGHRS, YFSETQ. This CDR3 is CASSPSLGAMETQYF. The CDR3 nucleotides read TGCGCCAGCAGCCCGTCTTTGGGGGCTATGGAGACCCAGTACTTC.

The chain carries TRBV9 and TRBJ1-2, with TRBD1 identical over 11 bases. The CDR3 loop spans 14 amino acids. Germline trimming cut 3 bases from V and 8 bases from J; bases unmatched to any gene: 6. Germline lookup yields CDR1 SGDLS and CDR2 YYNGEE. The chain's CDR3 is CASSAGQGAWGYTF. The CDR3 DNA follows: TGTGCCAGCAGCGCAGGACAGGGGGCGTGGGGCTACACCTTC.

The sample holds one count of this clone. The chain has TRBV11-3 and TRBJ2-7; TRBD2 aligns across 11 bases. CDR3 size: 15 residues. CDR1 is SGHNT and CDR2 is YENEEA in the germline V gene. The V and J ends lost 4 bases and 4 bases, in that order; junction bases with no gene match: 6. The CDR3 region has the DNA TGTGCCAGCAGCTCCCGACTAGCGGGATGTTACGAGCAGTACTTC. Its protein product is CASSSRLAGCYEQYF.

This clone has a single count. The V gene is TRBV4-1, the J gene TRBJ2-1; 14 nucleotides agree with TRBD2. V lost 4 bases and J lost 7; bases outside the gene matches: 9. The length of the CDR3 is 17 residues. Looked up from germline, CDR1 is MGHRA and CDR2 is YSYEKL. The CDR3 is CASSLGLAGGYGNEQFF. CDR3 nucleotide sequence: TGCGCCAGCAGCCTCGGACTAGCGGGAGGATATGGAAATGAGCAGTTCTTC.

The chain carries TRBV6-5 and TRBJ1-2, with 7 bases fitting TRBD1. Germline V gives CDR1 MNHEY, CDR2 SVGAGI. J lost 8 bases, V lost 7 bases, and 4 bases had no gene match. CDR3 length equals 11 residues. For the CDR3, the DNA is TGTGCCAGCACGACAGGGCAGGGCTACACCTTC. Translation gives CASTTGQGYTF.

The chain uses TRBV6-6 and TRBJ2-7, with 8 bases fitting TRBD1. The V gene's germline CDR1 is MNHNY and CDR2 SVGAGI (reference sequence). The CDR3 loop spans 14 amino acids. Trimming at V came to 3 bases and at J to 5 bases, leaving 6 bases not matched to a gene. The CDR3 is CASSYGTGWDEQYF. CDR3 sequence (DNA): TGTGCCAGCAGTTATGGGACAGGTTGGGACGAGCAGTACTTC.

A few counts support this clone. This rearrangement joins TRBV29-1 to TRBJ2-1, with a weak D call TRBD1 (9 bases). The CDR3 has 12 residues. Trimming removed 7 bases from V and 14 bases from J, with 21 bases in between. Germline-derived CDR1 and CDR2 are SQVTM and ANQGSEA. The CDR3 sequence is CSGGQGDGREFF. In DNA, the CDR3 is TGCAGCGGGGGACAGGGAGACGGGAGGGAGTTCTTC.

CDR3: CASSRGVHEQYF. CDR3 in DNA: TGTGCCAGCTCTCGGGGGGTCCACGAGCAGTACTTC. V and J are TRBV6-6 and TRBJ2-7; 7 bases are a match to TRBD2. Germline V lookup: CDR1 MNHNY, CDR2 SVGAGI (reference sequence). V shed 8 bases and J 5 bases; nucleotides not matched to a gene: 6. The CDR3 spans 12 residues.

The rearrangement uses TRBV11-3 and TRBJ2-2; 8 nucleotides match TRBD2. V dropped 5 bases and J dropped 2; count of bases not matched to a gene: 7. Germline V gives CDR1 SGHNT, CDR2 YENEEA. There are 16 residues in the CDR3. This chain's CDR3 is CASSQSGSLNTGELFF. CDR3 sequence (DNA): TGTGCCAGCAGCCAGAGCGGGAGCCTTAACACCGGGGAGCTGTTTTTT. Using reference TRBV11-3 and TRBJ2-2 for the parts outside the CDR3, the full variable domain is EAGVVQSPRYKIIEKKQPVAFWCNPISGHNTLYWYLQNLGQGPELLIRYENEEAVDDSQLPKDRFSAERLKGVDSTLKIQPAELGDSAVYLCASSQSGSLNTGELFFGEGSRLTVL.

The chain joins TRBV2 to TRBJ1-2; TRBD1 is a possible D gene (6 bases). The CDR3 sequence is 22 residues long. Germline assignment: CDR1 SNHLY and CDR2 FYNNEI. V was cut by 4 bases and J by 1 base, with 34 bases left in between. CDR3: CASSGVSLSKGNDRLDNYGYTF. CDR3 DNA: TGTGCCAGCAGTGGAGTTTCCCTTAGTAAGGGAAACGACAGGCTTGATAACTATGGCTACACCTTC.

The genes are TRBV9 and TRBJ1-3; 7 positions agree with TRBD1. V dropped 2 bases and J dropped 0; count of bases not matched to a gene: 8. Germline CDR1 SGDLS, CDR2 YYNGEE. The CDR3 is made up of 17 amino acids. The CDR3 nucleotides are TGTGCCAGCAGCGTTGAGGGACAGCCCTTCTCTGGAAACACCATATATTTT. Translating it yields CASSVEGQPFSGNTIYF.

The CDR3 DNA follows: TGTGCCAGCAGCTTGGCCCTAGGACAGGTCCCATATGGCTACACCTTC. This sequence encodes CASSLALGQVPYGYTF. V gene TRBV7-9 combines with J gene TRBJ1-2, with 7 bases aligning to TRBD1. CDR3 length: 16 residues. The V and J ends lost 3 bases and 5 bases, in that order; junction bases with no gene match: 12. In germline, CDR1 is SEHNR, CDR2 FQNEAQ (reference sequence).

The gene calls are TRBV5-6 and TRBJ1-4; 7 positions match TRBD1. Trimming cost V 1 base and J 8 bases; bases outside gene matches: 11. CDR1 SGHDT and CDR2 YYEEEE come from the germline V gene. This CDR3 region has 16 residues. The CDR3 region is CASSLLPGQTREKLFF. CDR3 nucleotide sequence: TGTGCCAGCAGCTTGCTACCGGGACAGACTCGAGAAAAACTGTTTTTT.